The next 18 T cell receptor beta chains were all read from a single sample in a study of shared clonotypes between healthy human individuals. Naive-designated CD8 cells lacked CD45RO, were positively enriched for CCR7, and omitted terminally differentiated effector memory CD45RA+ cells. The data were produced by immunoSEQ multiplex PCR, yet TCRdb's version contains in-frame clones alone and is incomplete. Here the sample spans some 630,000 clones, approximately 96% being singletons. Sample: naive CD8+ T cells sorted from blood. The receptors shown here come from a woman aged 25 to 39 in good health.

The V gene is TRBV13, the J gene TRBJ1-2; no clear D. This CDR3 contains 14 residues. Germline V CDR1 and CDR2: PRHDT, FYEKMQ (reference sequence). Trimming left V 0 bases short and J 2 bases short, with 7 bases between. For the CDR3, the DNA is TGTGCCAGCAGCTTAGGACTTTCGAACTATGGCTACACCTTC. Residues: CASSLGLSNYGYTF. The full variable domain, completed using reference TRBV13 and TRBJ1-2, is AAGVIQSPRHLIKEKRETATLKCYPIPRHDTVYWYQQGPGQDPQFLISFYEKMQSDKGSIPDRFSAQQFSDYHSELNMSSLELGDSALYFCASSLGLSNYGYTFGSGTRLTVV.

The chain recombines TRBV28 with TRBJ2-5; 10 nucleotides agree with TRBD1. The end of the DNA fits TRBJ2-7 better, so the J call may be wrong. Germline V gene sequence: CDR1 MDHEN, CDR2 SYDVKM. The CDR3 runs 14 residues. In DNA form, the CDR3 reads TGTGCCAGCAGGGGGACAGGGGACCGATACGAGCAGTACTTC. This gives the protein CASRGTGDRYEQYF.

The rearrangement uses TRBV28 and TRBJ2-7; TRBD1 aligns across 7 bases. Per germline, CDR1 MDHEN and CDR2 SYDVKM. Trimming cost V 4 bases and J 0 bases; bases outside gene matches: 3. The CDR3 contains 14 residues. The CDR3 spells CASSWGQSSYEQYF. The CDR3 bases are TGTGCCAGCAGTTGGGGACAGAGCTCCTACGAGCAGTACTTC.

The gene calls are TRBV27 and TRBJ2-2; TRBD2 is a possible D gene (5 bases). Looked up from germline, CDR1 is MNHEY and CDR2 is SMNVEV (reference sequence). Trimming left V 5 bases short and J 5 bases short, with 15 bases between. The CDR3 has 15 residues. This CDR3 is CASSPPGSDTGELFF. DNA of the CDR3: TGTGCCAGCAGTCCTCCGGGATCCGATACCGGGGAGCTGTTTTTT.

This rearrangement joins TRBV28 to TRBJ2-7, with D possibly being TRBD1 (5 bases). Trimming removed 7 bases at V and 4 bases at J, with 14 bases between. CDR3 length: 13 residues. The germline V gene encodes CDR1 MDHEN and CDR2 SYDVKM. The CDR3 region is CASNQGNGYEQYF. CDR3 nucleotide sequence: TGTGCCAGCAACCAGGGTAATGGATACGAGCAGTACTTC. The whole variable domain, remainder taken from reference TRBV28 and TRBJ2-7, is DVKVTQSSRYLVKRTGEKVFLECVQDMDHENMFWYRQDPGLGLRLIYFSYDVKMKEKGDIPEGYSVSREKKERFSLILESASTNQTSMYLCASNQGNGYEQYFGPGTRLTVT.

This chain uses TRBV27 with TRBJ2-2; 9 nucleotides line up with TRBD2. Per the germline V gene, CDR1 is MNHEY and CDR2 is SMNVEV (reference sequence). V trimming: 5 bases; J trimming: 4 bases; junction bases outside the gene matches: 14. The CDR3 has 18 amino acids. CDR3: CASSLIGAGGAGTGELFF. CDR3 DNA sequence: TGTGCCAGCAGTCTTATCGGGGCGGGGGGGGCAGGCACCGGGGAGCTGTTTTTT.

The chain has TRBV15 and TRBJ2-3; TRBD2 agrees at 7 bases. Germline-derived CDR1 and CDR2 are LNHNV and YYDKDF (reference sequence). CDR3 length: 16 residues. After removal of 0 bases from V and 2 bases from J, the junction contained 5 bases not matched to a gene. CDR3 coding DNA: TGTGCCACCAGCAGAGATGTAGCGGGTTACACAGATACGCAGTATTTT. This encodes CATSRDVAGYTDTQYF.

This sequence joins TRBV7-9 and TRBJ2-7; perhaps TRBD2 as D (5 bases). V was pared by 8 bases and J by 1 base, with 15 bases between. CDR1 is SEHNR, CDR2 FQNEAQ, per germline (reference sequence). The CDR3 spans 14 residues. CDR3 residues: CASGDGRVSYEQYF. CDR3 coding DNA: TGTGCCAGCGGCGATGGGCGGGTTTCCTACGAGCAGTACTTC. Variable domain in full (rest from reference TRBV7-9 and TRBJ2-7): DTGVSQNPRHKITKRGQNVTFRCDPISEHNRLYWYRQTLGQGPEFLTYFQNEAQLEKSRLLSDRFSAERPKGSFSTLEIQRTEQGDSAMYLCASGDGRVSYEQYFGPGTRLTVT.

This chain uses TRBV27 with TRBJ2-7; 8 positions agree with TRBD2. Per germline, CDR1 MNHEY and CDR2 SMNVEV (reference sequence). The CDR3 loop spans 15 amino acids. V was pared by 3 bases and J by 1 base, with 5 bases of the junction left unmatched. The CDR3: CASSFFAGGSYEQYF. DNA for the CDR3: TGTGCCAGCAGTTTTTTTGCGGGAGGATCCTACGAGCAGTACTTC.

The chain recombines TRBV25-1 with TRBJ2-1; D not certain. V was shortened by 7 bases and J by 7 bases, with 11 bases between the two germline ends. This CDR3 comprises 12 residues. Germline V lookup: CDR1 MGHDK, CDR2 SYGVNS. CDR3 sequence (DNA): TGTGCCAGCACCTCCCCACAGAATGAGCAGTTCTTC. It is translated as CASTSPQNEQFF.

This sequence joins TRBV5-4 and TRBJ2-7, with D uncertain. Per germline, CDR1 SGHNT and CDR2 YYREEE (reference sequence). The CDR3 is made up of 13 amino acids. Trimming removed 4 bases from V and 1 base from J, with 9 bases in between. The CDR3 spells CASSQVMSYEQYF. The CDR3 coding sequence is TGTGCCAGCAGCCAGGTTATGTCCTACGAGCAGTACTTC.

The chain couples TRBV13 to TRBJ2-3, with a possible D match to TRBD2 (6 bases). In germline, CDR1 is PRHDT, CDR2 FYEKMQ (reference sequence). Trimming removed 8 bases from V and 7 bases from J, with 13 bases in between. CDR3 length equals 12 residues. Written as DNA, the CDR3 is TGTGCCAGCGGCGCGGGCGGGAATACGCAGTATTTT. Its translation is CASGAGGNTQYF.

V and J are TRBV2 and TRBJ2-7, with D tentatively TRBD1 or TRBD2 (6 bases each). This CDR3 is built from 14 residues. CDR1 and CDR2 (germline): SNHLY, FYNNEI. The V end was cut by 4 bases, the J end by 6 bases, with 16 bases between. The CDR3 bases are TGTGCCAGCAGTGCTGAACAGGGTAGCGGCGAGCAGTACTTC. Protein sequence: CASSAEQGSGEQYF.

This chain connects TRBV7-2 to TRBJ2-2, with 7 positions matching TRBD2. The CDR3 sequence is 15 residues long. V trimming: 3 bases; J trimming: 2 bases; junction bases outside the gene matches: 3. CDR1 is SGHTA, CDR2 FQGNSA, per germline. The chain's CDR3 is CASSFRDYNTGELFF. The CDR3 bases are TGTGCCAGCAGCTTCCGGGACTATAACACCGGGGAGCTGTTTTTT.

CDR3 sequence (DNA): TGTGCCAGCAGTGAGACTGGGATAACGGGCACAGATACGCAGTATTTT. It encodes CASSETGITGTDTQYF. The rearrangement links TRBV25-1 to TRBJ2-3, with D hard to call. Germline V lookup: CDR1 MGHDK, CDR2 SYGVNS. The ends were cut back, 3 bases at V and 1 base at J, with 14 bases in the middle. The length of the CDR3 is 16 residues.

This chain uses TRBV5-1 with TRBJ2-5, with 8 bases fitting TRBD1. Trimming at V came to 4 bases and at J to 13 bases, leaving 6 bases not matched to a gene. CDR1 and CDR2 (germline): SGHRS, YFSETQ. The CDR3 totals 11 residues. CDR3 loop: CASSTGTGRYF. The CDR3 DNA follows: TGCGCCAGCAGCACCGGGACAGGACGGTACTTC.

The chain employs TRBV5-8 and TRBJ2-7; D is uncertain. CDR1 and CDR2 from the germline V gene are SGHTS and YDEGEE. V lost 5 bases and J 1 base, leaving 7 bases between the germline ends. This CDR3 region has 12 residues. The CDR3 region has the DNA TGTGCCAGCAGACCTGAGTCCTACGAGCAGTACTTC. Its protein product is CASRPESYEQYF. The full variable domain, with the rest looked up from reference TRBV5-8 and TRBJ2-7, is EAGVTQSPTHLIKTRGQQATLRCSPISGHTSVYWYQQALGLGLQFLLWYDEGEERNRGNFPPRFSGRQFPNYSSELNVNALELEDSALYLCASRPESYEQYFGPGTRLTVT.

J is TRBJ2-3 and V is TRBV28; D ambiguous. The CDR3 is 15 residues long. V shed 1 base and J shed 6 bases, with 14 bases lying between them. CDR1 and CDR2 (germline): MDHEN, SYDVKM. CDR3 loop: CASSLLVQIGDTQYF. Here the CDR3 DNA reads TGTGCCAGCAGTTTATTGGTACAGATCGGGGATACGCAGTATTTT.